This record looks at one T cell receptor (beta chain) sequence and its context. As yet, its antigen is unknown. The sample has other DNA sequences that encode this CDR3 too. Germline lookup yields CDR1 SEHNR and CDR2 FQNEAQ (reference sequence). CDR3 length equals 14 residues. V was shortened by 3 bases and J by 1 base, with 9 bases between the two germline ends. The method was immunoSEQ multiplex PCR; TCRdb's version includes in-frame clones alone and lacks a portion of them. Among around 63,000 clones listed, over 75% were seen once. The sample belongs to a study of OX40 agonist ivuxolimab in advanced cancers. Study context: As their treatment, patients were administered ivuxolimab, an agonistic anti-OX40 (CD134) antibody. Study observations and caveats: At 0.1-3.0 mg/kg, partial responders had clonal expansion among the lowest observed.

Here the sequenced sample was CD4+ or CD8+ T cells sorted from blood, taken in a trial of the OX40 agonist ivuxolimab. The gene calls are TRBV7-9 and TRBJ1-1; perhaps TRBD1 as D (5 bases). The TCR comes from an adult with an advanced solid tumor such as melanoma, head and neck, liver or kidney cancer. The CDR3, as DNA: TGTGCCAGCAGCTTGAACGGGGGGAACACTGAAGCTTTCTTT. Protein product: CASSLNGGNTEAFF. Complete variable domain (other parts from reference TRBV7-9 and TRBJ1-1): DTGVSQNPRHKITKRGQNVTFRCDPISEHNRLYWYRQTLGQGPEFLTYFQNEAQLEKSRLLSDRFSAERPKGSFSTLEIQRTEQGDSAMYLCASSLNGGNTEAFFGQGTRLTVV.